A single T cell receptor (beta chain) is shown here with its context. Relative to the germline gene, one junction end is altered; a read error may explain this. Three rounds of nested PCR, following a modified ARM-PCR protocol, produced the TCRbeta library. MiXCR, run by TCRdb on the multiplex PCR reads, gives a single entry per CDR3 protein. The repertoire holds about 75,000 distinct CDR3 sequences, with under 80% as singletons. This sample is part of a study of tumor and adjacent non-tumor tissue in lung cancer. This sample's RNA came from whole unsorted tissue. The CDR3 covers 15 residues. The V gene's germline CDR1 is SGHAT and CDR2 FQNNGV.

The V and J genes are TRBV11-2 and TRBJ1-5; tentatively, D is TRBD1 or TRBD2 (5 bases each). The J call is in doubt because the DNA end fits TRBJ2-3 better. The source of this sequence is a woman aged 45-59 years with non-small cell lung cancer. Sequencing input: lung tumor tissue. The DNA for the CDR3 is TGTGCCAGTAGCTGGGACGGTTATAGCAATCAACCCCAGTATTTT. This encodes CASSWDGYSNQPQYF.